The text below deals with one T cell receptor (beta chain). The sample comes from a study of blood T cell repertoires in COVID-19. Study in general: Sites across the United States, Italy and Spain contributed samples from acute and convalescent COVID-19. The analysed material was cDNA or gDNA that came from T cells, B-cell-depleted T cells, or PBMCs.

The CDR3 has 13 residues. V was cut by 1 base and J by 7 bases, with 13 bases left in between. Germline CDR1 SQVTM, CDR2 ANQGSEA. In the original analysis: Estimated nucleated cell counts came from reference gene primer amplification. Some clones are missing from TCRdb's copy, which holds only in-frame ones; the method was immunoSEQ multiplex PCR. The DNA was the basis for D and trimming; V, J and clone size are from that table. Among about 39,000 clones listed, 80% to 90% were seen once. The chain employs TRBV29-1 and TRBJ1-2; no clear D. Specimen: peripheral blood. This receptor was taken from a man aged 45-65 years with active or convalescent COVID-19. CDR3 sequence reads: CSVEVSSASGYTF. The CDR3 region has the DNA TGCAGCGTTGAAGTTAGCTCCGCATCTGGCTACACCTTC.